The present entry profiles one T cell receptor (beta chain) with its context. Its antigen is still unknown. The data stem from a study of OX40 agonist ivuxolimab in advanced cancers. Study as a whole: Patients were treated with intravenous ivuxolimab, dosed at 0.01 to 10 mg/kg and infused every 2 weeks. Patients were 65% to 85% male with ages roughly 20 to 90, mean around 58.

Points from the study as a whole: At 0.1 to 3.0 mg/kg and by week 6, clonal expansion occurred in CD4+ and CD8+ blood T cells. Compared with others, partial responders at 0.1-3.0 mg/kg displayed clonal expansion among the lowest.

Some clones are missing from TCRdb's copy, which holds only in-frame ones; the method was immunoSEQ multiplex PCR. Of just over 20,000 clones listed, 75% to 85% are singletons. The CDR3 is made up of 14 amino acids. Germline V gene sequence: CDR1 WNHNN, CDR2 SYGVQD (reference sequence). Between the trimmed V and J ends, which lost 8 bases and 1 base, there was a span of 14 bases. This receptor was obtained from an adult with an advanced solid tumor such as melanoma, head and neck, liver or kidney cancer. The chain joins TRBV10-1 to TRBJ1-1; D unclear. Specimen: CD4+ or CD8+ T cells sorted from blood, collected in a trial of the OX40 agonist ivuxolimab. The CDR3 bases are TGCGCCAGCCGGGAGGGTCAAGAGAACACTGAAGCTTTCTTT. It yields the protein CASREGQENTEAFF.